The 2 T cell receptor beta chains presented below share a single source sample, sequenced in a study of T cells in localized non-small cell lung cancer. Here immunoSEQ multiplex PCR was the method, and the copy in TCRdb shows in-frame clones only, minus some. Among about 39,000 clones listed, 75% to 85% were seen once. The input for sequencing was PBMCs, taken before any cancer treatment. Source of these receptors: a woman aged 40 to 75 with stage II squamous cell lung carcinoma.

The chain is built from TRBV10-3 and TRBJ2-2, with no clear D. The ends were cut back, 2 bases at V and 0 bases at J, with 7 bases in the middle. CDR1 and CDR2 from the germline V gene are ENHRY and SYGVKD. This CDR3 contains 15 residues. The CDR3 sequence is CAISEGSANTGELFF. In DNA, the CDR3 is TGTGCCATCAGTGAGGGATCTGCGAACACCGGGGAGCTGTTTTTT.

The chain has TRBV11-3 and TRBJ2-3; 10 bases map to TRBD1. The J segment lost 6 bases and the V segment lost 6 bases, leaving 6 bases of the junction unmatched. Germline values: CDR1 SGHNT, CDR2 YENEEA. The CDR3 has 14 residues. CDR3 protein: CASSIGTGVDTQYF. For the CDR3, the DNA is TGTGCCAGCAGTATAGGGACAGGGGTTGATACGCAGTATTTT.